These T cell receptor beta chains were read from a single sample in a study of blood T cell repertoires in COVID-19. Assay: immunoSEQ multiplex PCR; the TCRdb copy retains only in-frame clones and omits some. This table has approximately 70,000 clones, around 66% appearing once. The sample taken for sequencing was PBMCs or T cells enriched from blood (not recorded which). These TCRs come from a woman aged 60-75 years who had been exposed to COVID-19. Each CDR3 is given with its conserved first and last residue. D genes are given only for firm matches. Size is omitted from some rows. Given values are once, few, many or a class for expanded clones.

NA	TRBV28	TRBJ2-2	once	CASSSGHGNTGELFF	TGTGCCAGCAGTTCGGGACATGGGAACACCGGGGAGCTGTTTTTT
TRBD1	TRBV14	TRBJ1-1	NA	CASSHIPGQEAFF	TGTGCCAGCAGCCATATTCCGGGACAGGAAGCTTTCTTT
NA	TRBV5-1	TRBJ2-2	NA	CASRGDDGELFF	TGCGCCAGCAGGGGCGATGACGGGGAGCTGTTTTTT
NA	TRBV29-1	TRBJ2-7	NA	CSVGGGYEQYF	TGCAGCGTTGGTGGGGGGTACGAGCAGTACTTC
TRBD1	TRBV28	TRBJ1-2	NA	CASSLGARGQGYTF	TGTGCCAGCAGTTTGGGGGCGAGGGGGCAGGGCTACACCTTC
NA	TRBV6-6	TRBJ2-5	NA	CASSRPPETQYF	TGTGCCAGCAGTCGACCTCCGGAGACCCAGTACTTC
NA	TRBV25-1	TRBJ1-4	NA	CASSGRTGAYNEKLFF	TGTGCCAGCAGTGGCAGAACTGGGGCCTATAATGAAAAACTGTTTTTT
NA	TRBV11-2	TRBJ2-1	many	CASSLDRGSYNEQFF	TGTGCCAGCAGCTTAGATAGAGGCTCCTACAATGAGCAGTTCTTC
NA	TRBV6-4	TRBJ1-2	NA	CASSDSKGSGYTF	TGTGCCAGCAGTGACTCAAAAGGGAGTGGCTACACCTTC
NA	TRBV7-6	TRBJ1-6	NA	CASSLKGAGSSPLHF	TGTGCCAGCAGCTTAAAAGGGGCGGGGAGTTCACCCCTCCACTTT
NA	TRBV7-9	TRBJ1-1	few	CASSFGQPEAFF	TGTGCCAGCAGCTTCGGACAGCCTGAAGCTTTCTTT
TRBD1	TRBV6-6	TRBJ1-2	NA	CASNRQDRGPSNYGYTF	TGTGCCAGCAATCGGCAGGACAGGGGCCCTTCTAACTATGGCTACACCTTC
TRBD1	TRBV30	TRBJ1-1	NA	CAWTIPGTDEAFF	TGTGCCTGGACTATCCCCGGGACAGATGAAGCTTTCTTT
TRBD1	TRBV6-5	TRBJ1-5	NA	CASRPTGGGQPQHF	TGTGCCAGCAGACCCACAGGGGGTGGACAGCCCCAGCATTTT
NA	TRBV29-1	TRBJ1-2	NA	CSVEGGPKRINYGYTF	TGCAGCGTTGAAGGGGGCCCTAAGAGAATTAACTATGGCTACACCTTC
NA	TRBV6-2/TRBV6-3	TRBJ2-5	few	CASSSGTLERHQETQYF	TGTGCCAGCAGCTCCGGGACTCTCGAGCGCCACCAAGAGACCCAGTACTTC
NA	TRBV6-5	TRBJ1-2	NA	CASSYRLSGENGYTF	TGTGCCAGCAGTTACCGGCTCTCAGGGGAGAATGGCTACACCTTC
TRBD1	TRBV27	TRBJ1-5	NA	CASSLNRGSNQPQHF	TGTGCCAGCAGTTTGAACAGGGGTAGCAATCAGCCCCAGCATTTT
TRBD2	TRBV9	TRBJ2-7	once	CASSVGLANYEQYF	TGTGCCAGCAGCGTTGGACTAGCGAATTACGAGCAGTACTTC
NA	TRBV12-3/TRBV12-4	TRBJ2-3	few	CASRSSTDTQYF	TGTGCCAGCAGGTCAAGCACAGATACGCAGTATTTT
NA	TRBV12-3/TRBV12-4	TRBJ1-1	once	CASSYSPLEAFF	TGTGCCAGCAGCTACAGTCCACTTGAAGCTTTCTTT
NA	TRBV6-2/TRBV6-3	TRBJ1-3	NA	CASSETGGRGPGNTIYF	TGTGCCAGCAGTGAGACCGGAGGTCGAGGACCTGGAAACACCATATATTTT
TRBD1	TRBV2	TRBJ1-2	NA	CAGGTGSGYTF	TGTGCCGGAGGGACAGGGAGCGGCTACACCTTC
TRBD1	TRBV2	TRBJ1-6	once	CASSTGTGGNNSPLHF	TGTGCCAGCAGTACCGGGACAGGGGGAAATAATTCACCCCTCCACTTT
TRBD1	TRBV4-2	TRBJ1-5	NA	CASSRSTGNQPQHF	TGTGCCAGCAGCCGCTCGACAGGGAATCAGCCCCAGCATTTT
TRBD2	TRBV7-2	TRBJ2-7	NA	CASSFHLPSSAGGFHEQYF	TGTGCCAGCAGCTTTCATCTCCCCAGTTCAGCGGGAGGGTTCCACGAGCAGTACTTC
NA	TRBV25-1	TRBJ1-2	once	CASSPPRDTQFPNYGYTF	TGTGCCAGCAGTCCCCCCCGGGACACACAGTTCCCAAACTATGGCTACACCTTC
NA	TRBV4-1	TRBJ1-2	NA	CASSQGGGSYGYTF	TGCGCCAGCAGCCAGGGGGGGGGCAGCTATGGCTACACCTTC
NA	TRBV25-1	TRBJ1-1	many	CASSTGLEAFF	TGTGCCAGCAGTACAGGGCTTGAAGCTTTCTTT
TRBD1	TRBV28	TRBJ1-2	few	CASGQGYYGYTF	TGTGCCAGCGGACAGGGGTACTATGGCTACACCTTC
NA	TRBV5-1	TRBJ2-2	NA	CASSLPKGAGELFF	TGCGCCAGCAGCTTGCCTAAGGGAGCCGGGGAGCTGTTTTTT
NA	TRBV11-2	TRBJ1-2	NA	CASSGIGVNGYTF	TGTGCCAGCAGCGGAATAGGGGTCAATGGCTACACCTTC
NA	TRBV6-2/TRBV6-3	TRBJ2-1	NA	CASSLEETQFF	TGTGCCAGCAGTCTCGAGGAGACGCAGTTCTTC
TRBD2	TRBV9	TRBJ2-1	NA	CASSVLAGGFDEQFF	TGTGCCAGCAGCGTACTAGCGGGAGGGTTCGATGAGCAGTTCTTC
TRBD2	TRBV5-4	TRBJ2-7	NA	CASSFPSGRANEQYF	TGTGCCAGCAGCTTCCCTAGCGGGAGGGCCAACGAGCAGTACTTC
NA	TRBV3-1/TRBV3-2	TRBJ2-7	NA	CASSFMGLRYEQYF	TGTGCCAGCAGCTTTATGGGCCTCCGTTACGAGCAGTACTTC
TRBD1	TRBV9	TRBJ1-1	NA	CASSLRQGDTEAFF	TGTGCCAGCAGCTTAAGACAGGGGGACACTGAAGCTTTCTTT
TRBD1	TRBV9	TRBJ1-2	NA	CASSEPGQGALGYTF	TGTGCCAGCAGCGAACCGGGACAGGGGGCGTTGGGCTACACCTTC
TRBD1	TRBV14	TRBJ2-7	NA	CASSQAGQGYEQYF	TGTGCCAGCAGCCAAGCCGGACAGGGCTACGAGCAGTACTTC
TRBD1	TRBV19	TRBJ2-2	NA	CASTVDRGESGELFF	TGTGCCAGTACCGTGGACAGGGGAGAAAGCGGGGAGCTGTTTTTT
NA	TRBV4-2	TRBJ2-1	NA	CASSQDPSASPVF	TGTGCCAGCAGCCAAGATCCGAGCGCCTCCCCGGTCTTC
NA	TRBV19	TRBJ1-5	NA	CASGKQQPNQPQHF	TGTGCCAGCGGTAAACAGCAACCTAATCAGCCCCAGCATTTT
NA	TRBV9	TRBJ1-5	NA	CASSLGPLHDQPQHF	TGTGCCAGCAGCCTAGGTCCACTACACGATCAGCCCCAGCATTTT
NA	TRBV19	TRBJ2-3	NA	CASRPPSAGDTQYF	TGTGCCAGTCGACCGCCTAGCGCAGGAGATACGCAGTATTTT
TRBD1	TRBV6-4	TRBJ2-7	NA	CGRAGGPYEQYF	TGCGGTAGGGCAGGGGGCCCTTACGAGCAGTACTTC
NA	TRBV7-9	TRBJ2-1	once	CASSYARQGSNEQFF	TGTGCCAGCAGCTACGCCCGGCAGGGTAGCAATGAGCAGTTCTTC
NA	TRBV5-4	TRBJ1-1	NA	CASSPLTVNTEAFF	TGTGCCAGCAGCCCCCTTACGGTGAACACTGAAGCTTTCTTT
TRBD1	TRBV28	TRBJ1-2	NA	CASSQTLRTGFKKDGYTF	TGTGCCAGCAGTCAAACTCTCCGGACAGGTTTTAAAAAGGATGGCTACACCTTC
TRBD1	TRBV30	TRBJ2-4	many	CAWSDEGAAKNIQYF	TGTGCCTGGAGTGACGAGGGGGCGGCCAAAAACATTCAGTACTTC
TRBD1	TRBV5-4	TRBJ2-7	NA	CASSTGTGSYEQYF	TGTGCCAGCAGCACCGGGACAGGGTCCTACGAGCAGTACTTC
NA	TRBV28	TRBJ1-5	NA	CASSLSGNQPQHF	TGTGCCAGCAGTTTATCAGGGAATCAGCCCCAGCATTTT
TRBD1	TRBV6-5	TRBJ1-3	once	CASRRQGLSGNTIYF	TGTGCCAGCAGAAGACAGGGGCTCAGTGGAAACACCATATATTTT
NA	TRBV27	TRBJ2-3	many	CASRPEVFGADTQYF	TGTGCCAGCAGGCCCGAAGTATTCGGTGCAGATACGCAGTATTTT
NA	TRBV24-1	TRBJ2-1	NA	CATSLGGGGSYNEQFF	TGTGCCACCAGCCTGGGAGGGGGTGGGTCCTACAATGAGCAGTTCTTC
NA	TRBV6-2/TRBV6-3	TRBJ2-7	NA	CASSKDSFAYEQYF	TGTGCCAGCAGCAAGGACAGTTTCGCCTACGAGCAGTACTTC
TRBD1	TRBV3-1/TRBV3-2	TRBJ1-1	NA	CASSYHPTGFSEAFF	TGTGCCAGCAGCTACCACCCGACAGGGTTTAGTGAAGCTTTCTTT
TRBD1	TRBV30	TRBJ2-7	NA	CAWTRQGVGQYF	TGTGCCTGGACCCGACAGGGGGTGGGGCAGTACTTC
NA	TRBV15	TRBJ2-4	NA	CATSRDLTQNIQYF	TGTGCCACCAGCAGAGATTTGACTCAAAACATTCAGTACTTC